These 19 T cell receptor beta chains came from one sample sequenced in a study of T-cell memory formation after mild COVID-19. TCRdb analysed the 5' RACE reads with MiXCR anew, one entry per CDR3 protein. The sample records some 340,000 distinct CDR3 sequences, 13% being singletons. The sample was PBMCs or a T cell subset sorted from them (not recorded which). The receptor source for this set is a man aged 18 to 30 who had mild COVID-19 (a few samples of this study predate the infection). Cell type and time point are not known.

The chain is built from TRBV7-8 and TRBJ2-5, with 8 bases fitting TRBD1. Germline V gene sequence: CDR1 SGHVS, CDR2 FQNEAQ. Unmatched junction bases numbered 16, after V lost 2 bases and J lost 5 bases. The CDR3 loop spans 18 amino acids. The CDR3 DNA sequence: TGTGCCAGCAGCTTACATGGGCCCCGGGACAGGCGTCGGGAGACCCAGTACTTC. It is translated as CASSLHGPRDRRRETQYF. The full variable domain, completed using reference TRBV7-8 and TRBJ2-5, is GAGVSQSPRYKVAKRGQDVALRCDPISGHVSLFWYQQALGQGPEFLTYFQNEAQLDKSGLPSDRFFAERPEGSVSTLKIQRTQQEDSAVYLCASSLHGPRDRRRETQYFGPGTRLLVL.

The chain uses TRBV6-6 and TRBJ1-5; D might be TRBD1 (5 bases). This CDR3 contains 13 residues. V lost 4 bases and J lost 7, with 11 bases in between. CDR1 and CDR2 from the germline V gene are MNHNY and SVGAGI (reference sequence). CDR3 in amino acids: CASSFVWGQPQHF. CDR3 DNA sequence: TGTGCCAGCAGTTTCGTTTGGGGCCAGCCCCAGCATTTT.

V is TRBV12-3 or TRBV12-4 and J is TRBJ2-6; possible D gene TRBD1, 6 bases. CDR3 size: 18 residues. V gave up 6 bases and J gave up 0 bases, with 18 bases separating them. CDR3 protein: CASRSVQGLFSGANVLTF. The CDR3 nucleotides read TGTGCCAGCAGGTCGGTACAGGGCCTTTTCTCTGGGGCCAACGTCCTGACTTTC.

This clonotype has a handful of counts. J is TRBJ1-2 and V is TRBV7-9; D is possibly TRBD1 (5 bases). The CDR3 length is 15 residues. Germline CDR1 SEHNR, CDR2 FQNEAQ (reference sequence). V lost 4 bases, J lost 7 bases, and 19 bases lay in between. CDR3 sequence: CASSSFGRVRGGYTF. The CDR3 nucleotides read TGTGCCAGCAGCTCCTTCGGTCGGGTTAGGGGTGGCTACACCTTC.

This clonotype has a handful of counts. This chain connects TRBV5-1 to TRBJ1-2; unclear D gene. The CDR3 has 15 amino acids. V lost 1 base to trimming and J lost 1 base, with 11 bases between them. Germline lookup yields CDR1 SGHRS and CDR2 YFSETQ. The chain's CDR3 is CASSLLTGLNYGYTF. CDR3 sequence (DNA): TGCGCCAGCAGCTTGTTGACGGGTCTTAACTATGGCTACACCTTC. The full variable domain, with the rest looked up from reference TRBV5-1 and TRBJ1-2, is KAGVTQTPRYLIKTRGQQVTLSCSPISGHRSVSWYQQTPGQGLQFLFEYFSETQRNKGNFPGRFSGRQFSNSRSEMNVSTLELGDSALYLCASSLLTGLNYGYTFGSGTRLTVV.

This chain connects TRBV19 to TRBJ1-6, with D possibly TRBD1 on 6 matching bases. CDR1 is LNHDA, CDR2 SQIVND, per germline (reference sequence). This CDR3 contains 15 residues. Trimming shortened V by 3 bases and J by 7 bases, and 13 bases separated the two germline ends. This CDR3 reads CASSMVGQPNSPLHF. The CDR3 DNA is TGTGCCAGTAGTATGGTAGGACAGCCGAATTCACCCCTCCACTTT. Complete variable domain (other parts from reference TRBV19 and TRBJ1-6): DGGITQSPKYLFRKEGQNVTLSCEQNLNHDAMYWYRQDPGQGLRLIYYSQIVNDFQKGDIAEGYSVSREKKESFPLTVTSAQKNPTAFYLCASSMVGQPNSPLHFGNGTRLTVT.

Only a few counts were recorded for this clonotype. The chain is built from TRBV20-1 and TRBJ2-1, with D possibly called TRBD1 or TRBD2 (5 bases each). From germline, CDR1 is DFQATT and CDR2 SNEGSKA (reference sequence). The CDR3 sequence is 13 residues long. V was cut by 2 bases and J by 8 bases, with 13 bases left in between. DNA of the CDR3: TGCAGTGCTAGACAGGGCATGGGGGATGAGCAGTTCTTC. Translation: CSARQGMGDEQFF.

This clonotype was detected ten times or more. The rearrangement links TRBV6-5 to TRBJ1-2, with D possibly matching TRBD1 (6 bases). Germline V lookup: CDR1 MNHEY, CDR2 SVGAGI. The length of the CDR3 is 16 residues. Trimming shortened V by 3 bases and J by 0 bases, and 14 bases separated the two germline ends. The CDR3 is CASSYSPGHSNYGYTF. For the CDR3, the DNA is TGTGCCAGCAGTTATAGCCCGGGACACTCTAACTATGGCTACACCTTC.

The rearrangement joins TRBV6-2 or TRBV6-3 to TRBJ1-6; D possibly corresponds to TRBD1 (6 bases). V dropped 7 bases and J dropped 9 bases, with 10 bases sitting between them. The CDR3 extends over 12 amino acids. The V gene's germline CDR1 is MNHEY and CDR2 SVGEGT. The CDR3 loop is CASNNRVSPLHF. In DNA, the CDR3 is TGTGCCAGCAACAACAGGGTTTCACCCCTCCACTTT.

The chain joins TRBV20-1 to TRBJ2-1, with 7 positions matching TRBD2. Germline trimming cut 7 bases from V and 6 bases from J; bases unmatched to any gene: 9. This CDR3 region has 13 residues. Looked up from germline, CDR1 is DFQATT and CDR2 is SNEGSKA (reference sequence). Here the CDR3 DNA reads TGCAGTGTCCCCCAGCGGGGTGTCAATGAGCAGTTCTTC. Translation gives CSVPQRGVNEQFF.

The chain has TRBV7-2 and TRBJ2-3; 7 bases align to TRBD1. The CDR3 has 15 residues. Germline CDR1 SGHTA, CDR2 FQGNSA. Unmatched junction bases numbered 11, after V lost 5 bases and J lost 6 bases. The CDR3 here is CASSPTGQYFDTQYF. The CDR3 DNA follows: TGTGCCAGCAGCCCGACGGGACAGTATTTCGATACGCAGTATTTT.

This clonotype has only a few counts. The chain is built from TRBV12-3 or TRBV12-4 and TRBJ1-5; no reliable D call. The germline V and J ends were trimmed by 3 bases and 2 bases, with 8 bases remaining between them. The CDR3 runs to 14 residues. CDR3: CASSLKGGNQPQHF. DNA for the CDR3: TGTGCCAGCAGTTTGAAGGGTGGCAATCAGCCCCAGCATTTT.

The chain couples TRBV6-2 or TRBV6-3 to TRBJ1-5; D not certain. CDR3 length equals 11 residues. V was cut by 4 bases and J by 13 bases, with 11 bases left in between. The V gene's germline CDR1 is MNHEY and CDR2 SVGEGT. Written as DNA, the CDR3 is TGTGCCAGCAGTTTCGGACCAGATCAGCATTTT. Translating gives CASSFGPDQHF.

The CDR3 DNA sequence: TGTGCCAGCAGCCTAAATCCTAGTGATGAGCAGTTCTTC. Translation gives CASSLNPSDEQFF. The chain recombines TRBV7-3 with TRBJ2-1; D is unresolved. In germline, CDR1 is SGHTA, CDR2 FQGTGA. The CDR3 covers 13 residues. The V gene lost 5 bases and the J gene lost 8 bases, with 13 bases spanning the gap.

This chain uses TRBV6-1 with TRBJ2-7, with D perhaps TRBD1 (6 bases). The germline gives CDR1 MNHNS, CDR2 SASEGT. Trimming removed 5 bases from V and 4 bases from J, with 9 bases in between. The CDR3 has 12 residues. The CDR3 region is CASSIQGYEQYV. The CDR3 nucleotides read TGTGCCAGCAGTATCCAGGGGTACGAGCAGTACGTC.

This clonotype was seen a few times. The chain recombines TRBV6-6 with TRBJ2-7; D call uncertain. There are 12 residues in the CDR3. The germline V gene has CDR1 MNHNY and CDR2 SVGAGI (reference sequence). The V end was cut by 0 bases, the J end by 6 bases, with 6 bases between. In DNA, the CDR3 is TGTGCCAGCAGTTACTCGGCTGGCGAGCAGTACGTC. It yields the protein CASSYSAGEQYV.

V and J are TRBV20-1 and TRBJ1-2, with D uncertain. V shed 5 bases and J shed 0 bases, with 10 bases lying between them. The CDR3 runs to 13 residues. Germline-derived CDR1 and CDR2 are DFQATT and SNEGSKA (reference sequence). The CDR3 reads CSAFDPTNYGYTF. In nucleotides, the CDR3 is TGCAGTGCTTTCGACCCCACTAACTATGGCTACACCTTC.

This clonotype showed up many times. The rearrangement links TRBV5-1 to TRBJ2-5, with 8 bases aligning to TRBD2. Germline V gene sequence: CDR1 SGHRS, CDR2 YFSETQ. The CDR3 is 15 residues long. Germline trimming cut 0 bases from V and 1 base from J; bases unmatched to any gene: 2. CDR3 DNA: TGCGCCAGCAGCTTGGAGGGACTAGTCCAAGAGACCCAGTACTTC. This translates into CASSLEGLVQETQYF.

With regard to this clonotype: A much larger clonotype is one base distant, so this may be a read error. V gene TRBV12-3 or TRBV12-4 combines with J gene TRBJ2-2, with unresolved D. The CDR3 is made up of 14 amino acids. The CDR3 loop is CACSFGLNTGELFF. For the CDR3, the DNA is TGTGCCTGCAGTTTCGGCTTAAACACCGGGGAGCTGTTTTTT.